Listed below are T cell receptor beta chains from one sample, sequenced in a study of shared clonotypes between healthy human individuals. The repertoire was sequenced with immunoSEQ multiplex PCR; TCRdb's copy has only in-frame clones and lacks some. Counted here are millions of clones, approximately 94% occurring once; the ten biggest clones make up around 0.15%. The sequenced sample consisted of naive CD4+ T cells sorted from blood. These receptors all come from a man younger than 35 in good health. The CDR3 runs from the conserved cysteine through the conserved F or W.

j_call v_call cdr3_length cdr3_aa
TRBJ2-7 TRBV4-1 13 CASSRDGAYEQYF
TRBJ2-3 TRBV30 16 CAWSGLAGTSTDTQYF
TRBJ1-4 TRBV6-6 13 CASSYRAREKLFF
TRBJ1-1 TRBV7-9 14 CASSPLDRVTEAFF
TRBJ1-4 TRBV28 11 CASSPGRRLFF
TRBJ2-3 TRBV28 17 CASSLRGRQARTDTQYF
TRBJ1-2 TRBV5-5 13 CASSLVSFYGYTF
TRBJ1-4 TRBV10-2 13 CASLGATNEKLFF
TRBJ2-1 TRBV5-1 13 CASRPGLYNEQFF
TRBJ2-7 TRBV28 15 CASSSRGLGDYEQYF
TRBJ1-1 TRBV9 14 CASSVGPAGTEAFF
TRBJ1-5 TRBV30 17 CAWSGGKTGDSNQPQHF
TRBJ2-7 TRBV11-3 13 CASSPGQGYEQYF